The 25 T cell receptor beta chains below come from one sample, sequenced in a study of CXCR3-negative and CXCR3-positive naive CD8 T cells (dated by TCRdb to about 2019). For these TCRs, the target antigens are not known. The run used a NextSeq 550. The Human TCR Profiling Kit (MiLaboratory) was used to make UMI-labeled 5' RACE TRB cDNA libraries. TCRdb reprocessed the reads; each CDR3 protein sequence makes one entry, and DNA is unavailable. This sample's table carries tens of thousands of distinct CDR3 sequences. Together, the top ten hold around 0.53% of the sample. Beyond this particular receptor, the publication reports: TRB CDR3s from CXCR3-positive naive cells showed higher hydrophobicity (lower Kidera factor 4), lower energy, and higher strength and volume indices than CXCR3-negative naive cells.

Sequenced material: naive CXCR3+ CD8+ T cells from blood. The cell subset or site label, read with the paper, signifies: CD45RO-CCR7+CD27+CD95- naive CD8+ T cells expressing CXCR3 (TNR3+). The receptors were sampled from a human donor in good health. Some clones in this sample may be carry-over from other donors' samples.

V is TRBV4-3 and J is TRBJ2-2. Per germline, CDR1 LGHNA and CDR2 YSLEER. This CDR3 is built from 19 residues. The CDR3 here is CASSQDITRWDLNTGELFF.

The CDR3 spells CATSDPGGQTQYF. The chain joins TRBV24-1 to TRBJ2-5; TCRdb names TRBD1, which stays unverified in the absence of DNA. There are 13 residues in the CDR3. Germline CDR1 is KGHDR and CDR2 is SFDVKD.

This chain links TRBV19 with TRBJ2-7. The CDR3 extends over 14 amino acids. The germline CDR1 and CDR2 sequences are LNHDA and SQIVND (reference sequence). Here the CDR3 reads CASKLTGTTYEQYF.

The chain recombines TRBV7-9 with TRBJ2-3; TCRdb outputs TRBD2, but without DNA this stays unchecked. CDR1 is SEHNR, CDR2 FQNEAQ, per germline (reference sequence). This CDR3 contains 11 residues. This CDR3 reads CASTWEDAQYF.

The rearrangement joins TRBV11-2 to TRBJ2-7; no DNA is available, so the TRBD1 call from TCRdb remains unchecked. The germline V gene has CDR1 SGHAT and CDR2 FQNNGV. CDR3 size: 14 residues. CDR3 amino acids: CASSYLTGTYEQYF. The variable domain in full, completed from reference TRBV11-2 and TRBJ2-7, reads EAGVAQSPRYKIIEKRQSVAFWCNPISGHATLYWYQQILGQGPKLLIQFQNNGVVDDSQLPKDRFSAERLKGVDSTLKIQPAKLEDSAVYLCASSYLTGTYEQYFGPGTRLTVT.

This rearrangement joins TRBV20-1 to TRBJ2-7; TCRdb's D call, TRBD1, is unchecked because there is no DNA. The CDR3 sequence is 13 residues long. The germline V gene encodes CDR1 DFQATT and CDR2 SNEGSKA (reference sequence). The CDR3 is CSATHPGGYEQYF.

The chain joins TRBV6-2 or TRBV6-3 to TRBJ1-6; checking the TCRdb D call of TRBD1 is not possible without DNA. Germline V gene data show CDR1 as MNHEY and CDR2 as SVGEGT. The CDR3 extends over 16 amino acids. CDR3 sequence: CASSYPPGSGNSPLHF.

This rearrangement joins TRBV29-1 to TRBJ2-2; with no DNA, the TCRdb D assignment of TRBD1 cannot be verified. Germline CDR1 reads SQVTM; CDR2 reads ANQGSEA. The CDR3 extends over 15 amino acids. The CDR3 is CSVEEGEGAAGELFF.

The chain uses TRBV12-3 or TRBV12-4 and TRBJ2-3; absent DNA, TCRdb's TRBD2 call cannot be checked. The CDR3 is 13 amino acids. CDR3: CASSSKGWDTQHF.

The gene calls are TRBV19 and TRBJ2-2; without DNA, the TCRdb call of TRBD2 cannot be checked. The CDR3 is 15 residues long. From germline, CDR1 is LNHDA and CDR2 SQIVND (reference sequence). The CDR3 region is CASRPTSGSPGELFF. Supplemented by reference TRBV19 and TRBJ2-2, the full variable domain reads DGGITQSPKYLFRKEGQNVTLSCEQNLNHDAMYWYRQDPGQGLRLIYYSQIVNDFQKGDIAEGYSVSREKKESFPLTVTSAQKNPTAFYLCASRPTSGSPGELFFGEGSRLTVL.

CDR3 residues: CASSEYFVGTPYGYTF. The gene calls are TRBV25-1 and TRBJ1-2. The CDR3 length is 16 residues. Germline values: CDR1 MGHDK, CDR2 SYGVNS.

The chain employs TRBV27 and TRBJ1-1; TCRdb reports TRBD1, a call that lacks DNA to check it against. The germline CDR1 and CDR2 sequences are MNHEY and SMNVEV (reference sequence). There are 14 residues in the CDR3. CDR3 in amino acids: CASSPSSGDTEAFF.

The J gene is TRBJ2-1, the V gene TRBV5-6; TCRdb's D gene call, TRBD2, goes unchecked for lack of DNA. Per germline, CDR1 SGHDT and CDR2 YYEEEE. There are 16 residues in the CDR3. The CDR3 region is CASSVLRSGSLDEQFF.

V is TRBV30 and J is TRBJ1-1. Germline lookup yields CDR1 GTSNPN and CDR2 SVGIG (reference sequence). The CDR3 contains 11 residues. CDR3 in amino acids: CAWNDPTEAFF. Full variable domain (remainder filled in from reference TRBV30 and TRBJ1-1): SQTIHQWPATLVQPVGSPLSLECTVEGTSNPNLYWYRQAAGRGLQLLFYSVGIGQISSEVPQNLSASRPQDRQFILSSKKLLLSDSGFYLCAWNDPTEAFFGQGTRLTVV.

The chain employs TRBV12-3 or TRBV12-4 and TRBJ2-3; TCRdb's D call of TRBD2 is untestable without DNA. The CDR3 loop spans 15 amino acids. CDR3 sequence: CASSWGLAGTDTQYF.

The rearrangement links TRBV12-3 or TRBV12-4 to TRBJ1-1; TCRdb lists TRBD1, though no DNA is available to test this call. This CDR3 comprises 14 residues. The CDR3 sequence is CASSTRPGQLEAFF.

The chain joins TRBV14 to TRBJ2-2; TCRdb lists TRBD2, though no DNA is available to test this call. The CDR3 covers 13 residues. From germline, CDR1 is SGHDN and CDR2 FVKESK. CDR3 sequence: CASSQGTSGELFF.

This chain uses TRBV28 with TRBJ1-5; lacking DNA, the TRBD1 call made by TCRdb goes unchecked. The CDR3 loop spans 14 amino acids. Germline CDR1 is MDHEN and CDR2 is SYDVKM. CDR3: CASSSRTANQPQHF.

CDR3 sequence reads: CASSPYPPPAYEQYF. The chain couples TRBV5-1 to TRBJ2-7; the TCRdb call, TRBD1, lacks DNA for checking. Germline V gene lookup returns CDR1 SGHRS and CDR2 YFSETQ. The length of the CDR3 is 15 residues.

V and J are TRBV15 and TRBJ2-7. CDR3 length: 14 residues. Per germline, CDR1 LNHNV and CDR2 YYDKDF (reference sequence). The CDR3 region is CATSRDSGTYEQYF.

V is TRBV7-6 and J is TRBJ2-1; checking the TCRdb D call of TRBD1 is not possible without DNA. The CDR3 covers 15 residues. Germline CDR1 reads SGHVS; CDR2 reads FNYEAQ. CDR3 protein: CASSNYRGVYNEQFF.

The chain employs TRBV20-1 and TRBJ1-5; without DNA, the TCRdb call of TRBD1 cannot be checked. The CDR3 runs 13 residues. From germline, CDR1 is DFQATT and CDR2 SNEGSKA (reference sequence). CDR3 in amino acids: CSLGQGYNQPQHF.

The gene calls are TRBV28 and TRBJ2-3. In germline, CDR1 is MDHEN, CDR2 SYDVKM. The CDR3 totals 14 residues. CDR3 loop: CASTKGLVTDTQYF.

J is TRBJ2-3 and V is TRBV4-1; the D call of TRBD1 rests on TCRdb alone, since no DNA is present to check it. The CDR3 extends over 14 amino acids. Germline loops: CDR1 MGHRA, CDR2 YSYEKL. The CDR3 is CASSHQGNTDTQYF.

The chain joins TRBV20-1 to TRBJ2-7; the TCRdb call, TRBD1, lacks DNA for checking. Germline CDR1 DFQATT, CDR2 SNEGSKA (reference sequence). The CDR3 extends over 13 amino acids. The CDR3 sequence is CSAWDRETYEQYF.